This T cell receptor beta chain derives from a study of long-term antiretroviral therapy in people with HIV. Study conclusions and caveats: After ART, diversity increased yet remained lower than transplant donor controls.

This was the immunoSEQ v3.0 assay at survey level. Clones were read by immunoSEQ multiplex PCR, and TCRdb kept only the in-frame ones, dropping some. The table shows around 16,000 clones, with approximately 87% occurring only once. This CDR3 contains 13 residues. Germline V CDR1 and CDR2: SGHRS, YFSETQ. Trimming removed 0 bases at V and 5 bases at J, with 3 bases between. As regards this clone: Its antigen is as yet unknown.

This specimen was unsorted PBMCs, taken 0.7 years before starting antiretroviral therapy. The genes are TRBV5-1 and TRBJ2-6; D is unresolved. This receptor was identified in a man between 45 and 60 years old with HIV. The CDR3 here is CASSLERANVLTF. In DNA, the CDR3 is TGCGCCAGCAGCTTGGAGAGGGCCAACGTCCTGACTTTC.